This entry concerns a single T cell receptor beta chain. The antigen remains unidentified. This record belongs to a study of CD8+CD57+ T cells in acquired aplastic anemia. TCR beta VDJ combinations and CDR3 sequences were profiled from genomic DNA. MiXCR, run by TCRdb on the reads, gives a single entry per CDR3 protein. In the table there are about 160,000 distinct CDR3 sequences, 71% of which are singletons. In patients chosen for sequencing, flow cytometry had shown CD8+CD57+ cell expansion. Study-level points and caveats: The study found no significant CD8+ Simpson's diversity difference between patients and controls.

Germline-derived CDR1 and CDR2 are SEHNR and FQNEAQ (reference sequence). The CDR3 consists of 14 residues. J lost 10 bases, V lost 3 bases, and 9 bases had no gene match. V gene TRBV7-9 combines with J gene TRBJ2-1, with 7 bases matching TRBD2. The specimen sequenced was sorted CD4+, CD8+, or CD8+CD57+ T cells (not recorded which) from PBMCs. This TCR was sampled from a human donor with aplastic anemia. CDR3: CASSLREGPTEQFF. In nucleotides, the CDR3 is TGTGCCAGCAGCTTGAGGGAGGGACCAACCGAGCAGTTCTTC.